What follows are 8 T cell receptor beta chains derived from one specimen sequenced in a study of blood T cell repertoires in COVID-19. Generated by immunoSEQ multiplex PCR, the TCRdb table keeps only in-frame clones and is missing some. The sample includes 350,000 or so clones, approximately 87% of them seen just once. Sequencing was carried out using peripheral blood. Receptor source: a woman between 25 and 40 years old with COVID-19, enrolled during active disease.

The rearrangement uses TRBV10-3 and TRBJ2-1; a weak D match, TRBD1 (5 bases). With 2 bases removed from V and 10 bases from J, the gap between germline ends came to 12 bases. Looked up from germline, CDR1 is ENHRY and CDR2 is SYGVKD. The CDR3 has 13 residues. CDR3 in amino acids: CAISEARAEEQFF. The CDR3 DNA follows: TGTGCCATCAGTGAGGCCAGGGCGGAGGAGCAGTTCTTC.

CDR3 residues: CASSRGEETQYF. The CDR3 DNA follows: TGTGCCAGCTCACGCGGAGAAGAGACCCAGTACTTC. The gene calls are TRBV18 and TRBJ2-5; no clear D gene. Trimming pared 4 bases from V and 3 bases from J, leaving 6 bases between. The CDR3 sequence is 12 residues long. Germline V gene sequence: CDR1 KGHSH, CDR2 LQKENI.

This rearrangement joins TRBV28 to TRBJ2-5; 8 positions agree with TRBD2. The CDR3 has 15 residues. Germline V lookup: CDR1 MDHEN, CDR2 SYDVKM. The V segment lost 5 bases and the J segment 2 bases; nucleotides outside the gene matches: 7. CDR3 loop: CASSPGLGRQETQYF. The DNA for the CDR3 is TGTGCCAGCAGTCCGGGACTAGGGAGGCAAGAGACCCAGTACTTC. Based on the CDR3 plus reference TRBV28 and TRBJ2-5, the full variable domain is DVKVTQSSRYLVKRTGEKVFLECVQDMDHENMFWYRQDPGLGLRLIYFSYDVKMKEKGDIPEGYSVSREKKERFSLILESASTNQTSMYLCASSPGLGRQETQYFGPGTRLLVL.

The V call is TRBV7-2, the J call TRBJ2-7; TRBD1 aligns across 8 bases. Germline V gene sequence: CDR1 SGHTA, CDR2 FQGNSA. CDR3 length: 13 residues. With 8 bases clipped from V and 6 bases from J, the junction kept 9 bases outside the gene matches. CDR3 bases: TGTGCCAGCGGCCTACAGGGGGGATCCGAGCAGTACTTC. Translated: CASGLQGGSEQYF.

The chain uses TRBV15 and TRBJ1-1; D might be TRBD1 (5 bases). The CDR3 spans 23 residues. Looked up from germline, CDR1 is LNHNV and CDR2 is YYDKDF (reference sequence). Trimming removed 3 bases at V and 4 bases at J, with 39 bases between. CDR3 sequence: CATSRQMVGKSRQSRPPGTEAFF. The CDR3 DNA sequence: TGTGCCACCAGCAGGCAGATGGTTGGTAAAAGTAGACAGAGCAGACCCCCGGGCACTGAAGCTTTCTTT.

The chain employs TRBV10-3 and TRBJ2-7, with 8 bases aligning to TRBD2. This CDR3 is 15 amino acids long. Germline V CDR1 and CDR2: ENHRY, SYGVKD. V was clipped by 0 bases and J by 6 bases; unmatched bases: 7. The chain's CDR3 is CAISESAGRAVEQYF. CDR3 nucleotide sequence: TGTGCCATCAGTGAGTCGGCCGGGAGGGCCGTCGAGCAGTACTTC.

The chain joins TRBV7-8 to TRBJ2-1; D unresolved. The germline CDR1 and CDR2 sequences are SGHVS and FQNEAQ. Trimming removed 5 bases at V and 9 bases at J, with 20 bases between. The CDR3 has 15 amino acids. The CDR3 bases are TGTGCCAGCAGCCCCCGTTGGATGCTAGACGGTGAGCAGTTCTTC. This sequence encodes CASSPRWMLDGEQFF.

The chain links TRBV30 to TRBJ2-7, with 9 bases matching TRBD1. The trim removed 1 base at V and 5 bases at J, leaving 6 bases unmatched. CDR1 GTSNPN and CDR2 SVGIG come from the germline V gene (reference sequence). The CDR3 runs 14 residues. This CDR3 reads CAWSGGQGTDEQYF. The CDR3 DNA reads as TGTGCCTGGAGTGGGGGACAGGGAACTGACGAGCAGTACTTC. The variable domain in full, with the rest retrieved from reference TRBV30 and TRBJ2-7, is SQTIHQWPATLVQPVGSPLSLECTVEGTSNPNLYWYRQAAGRGLQLLFYSVGIGQISSEVPQNLSASRPQDRQFILSSKKLLLSDSGFYLCAWSGGQGTDEQYFGPGTRLTVT.